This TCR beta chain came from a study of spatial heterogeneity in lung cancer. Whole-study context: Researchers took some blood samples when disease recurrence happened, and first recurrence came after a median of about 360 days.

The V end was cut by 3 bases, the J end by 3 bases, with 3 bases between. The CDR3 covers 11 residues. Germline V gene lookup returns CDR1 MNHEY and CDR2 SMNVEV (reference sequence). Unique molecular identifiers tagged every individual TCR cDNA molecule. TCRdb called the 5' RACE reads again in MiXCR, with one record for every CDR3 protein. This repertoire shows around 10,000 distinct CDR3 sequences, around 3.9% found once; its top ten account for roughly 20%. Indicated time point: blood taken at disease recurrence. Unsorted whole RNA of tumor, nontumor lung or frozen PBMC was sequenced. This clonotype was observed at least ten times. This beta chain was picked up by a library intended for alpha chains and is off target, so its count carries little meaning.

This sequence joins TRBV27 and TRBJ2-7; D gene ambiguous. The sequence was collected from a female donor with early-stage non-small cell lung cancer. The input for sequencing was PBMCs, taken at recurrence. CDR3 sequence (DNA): TGTGCCAGCAGTTTTCTCTACGAGCAGTACTTC. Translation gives CASSFLYEQYF.